This TCR beta chain was sequenced for a study of T cell repertoires in cytomegalovirus infection. Study-wide results and limits: Carriage of CMV together with the relevant HLA was identifiable through cumulative public TCR beta family frequency.

There are many counts of this clonotype. The antigen is not known. A single record per CDR3 protein comes from TCRdb applying MiXCR to the reads. Counted here are some 110,000 distinct CDR3 sequences, roughly 9.1% occurring once; the ten biggest clones make up over 25%. Germline V lookup: CDR1 MNHEY, CDR2 SVGEGT. V dropped 2 bases and J dropped 2 bases, with 24 bases sitting between them. CDR3 length: 19 residues. The specimen was PBMCs, sequenced either directly or after in vitro stimulation (not recorded which). This chain connects TRBV6-2 or TRBV6-3 to TRBJ1-1, with D perhaps matching TRBD1 (5 bases). This sequence was found in a human donor in good health (CMV status not recorded). Some clones in this sample may be carry-over from other donors' samples. CDR3 nucleotides: TGTGCCAGCAGTTACGAGACCAGAATGCCAACAACAGGCAACACTGAAGCTTTCTTT. Protein product: CASSYETRMPTTGNTEAFF.